The sequence of this T cell receptor (beta chain) was determined in a study of OX40 agonist ivuxolimab in advanced cancers. The wider study: Intravenous ivuxolimab was administered to patients every 2 weeks at 0.01 to 10 mg/kg. Overall study findings and caveats: Dose levels from 0.1 to 3.0 mg/kg saw CD4+ and CD8+ blood T cells expand clonally by week 6. Specificity for antigen went undetermined in the expanded peripheral T cells.

Regarding this clone: Antigen: not known.

Researchers took blood at baseline, on cycle 4 day 1, and on cycle 7 day 1. Profiling relied on immunoSEQ multiplex PCR, and the TCRdb table lists in-frame clones only, not all of them. The sample records 55,000 to 60,000 clones, over 90% being singletons. This CDR3 comprises 15 residues. J was trimmed by 1 base and V by 3 bases; bases with no gene match: 4. CDR1 and CDR2 from the germline V gene are SGDLS and YYNGEE. The TCR originated in an adult with an advanced solid tumor such as melanoma, head and neck, liver or kidney cancer. The material sequenced was CD4+ or CD8+ T cells sorted from blood, taken in a trial of the OX40 agonist ivuxolimab. The rearrangement uses TRBV9 and TRBJ2-1; 7 nucleotides agree with TRBD1. This CDR3 reads CASSDGTASYNEQFF. DNA of the CDR3: TGTGCCAGCAGCGACGGGACAGCTTCCTACAATGAGCAGTTCTTC.